Listed here are 30 T cell receptor beta chains from one sample, sequenced in a study of vaccination effects on CD4 cells after COVID-19. Within the ViraFEST assay, antigen-specific CD4+ T cells underwent expansion with viral peptide pools prior to sequencing. It was after nine to eleven days of culture that CD4+ T cells were isolated. Assay used: immunoSEQ multiplex PCR; TCRdb lists only in-frame clones, some missing. The sample holds roughly 14,000 clones, less than 85% seen once. These TCRs' antigens remain unknown. The sample here was CD4+ T cells from PBMCs cultured with HCoV-229E spike peptides, taken before COVID-19 vaccination. Every receptor here comes from a human donor who received a COVID-19 vaccine.

V is TRBV7-2 and J is TRBJ1-4; 7 bases map to TRBD1. Trimming cost V 1 base and J 7 bases; bases outside gene matches: 6. Per germline, CDR1 SGHTA and CDR2 FQGNSA. CDR3 length: 15 amino acids. The CDR3, as DNA: TGTGCCAGCAGCTTAGGGGGGACAGTGGGTGAAAAACTGTTTTTT. Translated, it gives CASSLGGTVGEKLFF. The variable domain in full, completed from reference TRBV7-2 and TRBJ1-4, reads GAGVSQSPSNKVTEKGKDVELRCDPISGHTALYWYRQSLGQGLEFLIYFQGNSAPDKSGLPSDRFSAERTGGSVSTLTIQRTQQEDSAVYLCASSLGGTVGEKLFFGSGTQLSVL.

The V call is TRBV28, the J call TRBJ2-5; D is possibly TRBD1 (5 bases). This CDR3 region has 15 residues. Looked up from germline, CDR1 is MDHEN and CDR2 is SYDVKM. V gave up 5 bases and J gave up 5 bases, with 18 bases separating them. CDR3 DNA sequence: TGTGCCAGCAGTCCCCACGGTAGGGGATTGGAGACCCAGTACTTC. This translates into CASSPHGRGLETQYF.

The chain has TRBV4-2 and TRBJ1-4, with a tentative D call TRBD1 (6 bases). The V gene lost 1 base and the J gene lost 5 bases, with 14 bases spanning the gap. This CDR3 has 16 amino acids. Germline CDR1 reads LGHNA; CDR2 reads YNFKEQ. CDR3 in amino acids: CASSQGGRDINEKLFF. Here the CDR3 DNA reads TGTGCCAGCAGCCAAGGGGGAAGGGACATAAATGAAAAACTGTTTTTT.

The chain links TRBV7-2 to TRBJ1-5, with 8 positions matching TRBD1. Germline loops: CDR1 SGHTA, CDR2 FQGNSA. The CDR3 has 16 amino acids. The trim removed 5 bases at V and 4 bases at J, leaving 10 bases unmatched. The chain's CDR3 is CASSLVGGQENQPQHF. The CDR3 DNA follows: TGTGCCAGCAGCCTAGTAGGGGGACAGGAGAATCAGCCCCAGCATTTT.

This clone was observed a single time. The rearrangement uses TRBV5-1 and TRBJ2-3; perhaps TRBD1 as D (6 bases). From germline, CDR1 is SGHRS and CDR2 YFSETQ. V gave up 4 bases and J gave up 1 base, with 16 bases separating them. CDR3 length: 16 residues. The CDR3 loop is CASSPGTFLGTDTQYF. The CDR3 DNA reads TGCGCCAGCAGCCCAGGGACATTTCTGGGCACAGATACGCAGTATTTT.

The chain uses TRBV19 and TRBJ2-1, with 7 bases matching TRBD2. The CDR3 is made up of 15 amino acids. Germline V gene sequence: CDR1 LNHDA, CDR2 SQIVND (reference sequence). V lost 6 bases to trimming and J lost 4 bases; unmatched junction nucleotides: 9. This CDR3 reads CASSFGGKFYNEQFF. DNA for the CDR3: TGTGCCAGTAGCTTCGGGGGGAAGTTTTACAATGAGCAGTTCTTC.

This clone has just one count. This chain's CDR3 is CASSQPWGAGVIYEQYF. In nucleotides, the CDR3 is TGCGCCAGCAGCCAACCATGGGGAGCGGGAGTAATCTACGAGCAGTACTTC. V gene TRBV4-1 combines with J gene TRBJ2-7; 8 positions agree with TRBD2. Germline V gene lookup returns CDR1 MGHRA and CDR2 YSYEKL. V lost 2 bases, J lost 3 bases, and 12 bases stayed unmatched. CDR3 size: 17 residues.

This chain connects TRBV10-2 to TRBJ1-2, with D possibly matching TRBD1 (5 bases). Germline V gene data show CDR1 as WSHSY and CDR2 as SAAADI. V was trimmed by 2 bases and J by 0 bases, leaving 7 bases between them. The CDR3 totals 14 residues. CDR3 region: CASSEGGANYGYTF. The CDR3 region has the DNA TGCGCCAGCAGTGAGGGGGGGGCTAACTATGGCTACACCTTC.

This chain links TRBV10-3 with TRBJ1-2; D perhaps matches TRBD1 (5 bases). Trimming removed 3 bases at V and 0 bases at J, with 17 bases between. Per the germline V gene, CDR1 is ENHRY and CDR2 is SYGVKD. CDR3 length: 17 residues. CDR3 DNA sequence: TGTGCCATCAGTGACCCGACAGCCCAAAACGCTAACTATGGCTACACCTTC. Translated: CAISDPTAQNANYGYTF.

V usage is TRBV5-4 and J usage is TRBJ2-3; D gene uncertain. Germline assignment: CDR1 SGHNT and CDR2 YYREEE (reference sequence). The CDR3 totals 14 residues. V shed 4 bases and J shed 1 base, with 10 bases lying between them. The CDR3: CASSRRAGTDTQYF. The DNA for the CDR3 is TGTGCCAGCAGCCGAAGGGCGGGCACAGATACGCAGTATTTT.

V is TRBV27 and J is TRBJ2-2, with 15 bases identical to TRBD2. The CDR3 spans 18 residues. J was trimmed by 4 bases and V by 5 bases; bases with no gene match: 8. Germline loops: CDR1 MNHEY, CDR2 SMNVEV (reference sequence). The CDR3 sequence is CASSPSGLAGGLTGELFF. Written as DNA, the CDR3 is TGTGCCAGCAGTCCCTCGGGACTAGCGGGAGGCCTCACCGGGGAGCTGTTTTTT.

The chain combines TRBV12-3 or TRBV12-4 with TRBJ1-2; 7 bases match TRBD1. The CDR3 is 13 residues long. V lost 6 bases to trimming and J lost 3 bases; unmatched junction nucleotides: 4. Here the CDR3 DNA reads TGTGCCAGCAGCCCAGGGACAGACTATGGCTACACCTTC. Amino acid sequence: CASSPGTDYGYTF.

The V gene is TRBV9, the J gene TRBJ2-2; 11 nucleotides align to TRBD2. The CDR3 sequence is 17 residues long. The germline V gene has CDR1 SGDLS and CDR2 YYNGEE. V was clipped by 1 base and J by 1 base; unmatched bases: 3. CDR3 sequence (DNA): TGTGCCAGCAGCGTACTCGGGACTAGCGGGAACACCGGGGAGCTGTTTTTT. Translation gives CASSVLGTSGNTGELFF.

The chain carries TRBV27 and TRBJ1-1, with TRBD1 matching over 7 bases. Unmatched junction bases numbered 7, after V lost 5 bases and J lost 7 bases. The CDR3 is 13 amino acids. The V gene's germline CDR1 is MNHEY and CDR2 SMNVEV (reference sequence). DNA for the CDR3: TGTGCCAGCAGTCTACAGGGGTGGGGTGAAGCTTTCTTT. As protein: CASSLQGWGEAFF.

This sequence joins TRBV6-1 and TRBJ1-2; D ambiguous. V lost 3 bases to trimming and J lost 8 bases, with 13 bases between them. Germline V gives CDR1 MNHNS, CDR2 SASEGT. The CDR3 sequence is 13 residues long. Here the CDR3 reads CASSEFGGSGYTF. CDR3 nucleotide sequence: TGTGCCAGCAGTGAGTTTGGAGGTTCCGGCTACACCTTC.

V is TRBV2 and J is TRBJ2-7, with D hard to call. Germline assignment: CDR1 SNHLY and CDR2 FYNNEI. CDR3 length: 12 amino acids. V was clipped by 6 bases and J by 1 base, with 7 bases between them. The CDR3 here is CASRDPSYEQYF. The CDR3 nucleotides are TGTGCCAGCAGGGACCCGTCCTACGAGCAGTACTTC.

The rearrangement links TRBV19 to TRBJ1-4, with 7 bases lining up with TRBD1. Germline values: CDR1 LNHDA, CDR2 SQIVND (reference sequence). The CDR3 runs to 16 residues. Unmatched junction bases numbered 12, after V lost 6 bases and J lost 5 bases. The CDR3 DNA follows: TGTGCCAGTAGCAGTCCACCAGGGGGAAGAAATGAAAAACTGTTTTTT. It codes for CASSSPPGGRNEKLFF. The variable domain in full, completed from reference TRBV19 and TRBJ1-4, reads DGGITQSPKYLFRKEGQNVTLSCEQNLNHDAMYWYRQDPGQGLRLIYYSQIVNDFQKGDIAEGYSVSREKKESFPLTVTSAQKNPTAFYLCASSSPPGGRNEKLFFGSGTQLSVL.

V gene TRBV19 combines with J gene TRBJ2-2; D is undetermined. The V gene's germline CDR1 is LNHDA and CDR2 SQIVND (reference sequence). CDR3 length: 13 residues. V shed 1 base and J shed 11 bases, with 11 bases lying between them. The CDR3, as DNA: TGTGCCAGTAGTATAGGGTGGGGAACAGAGCTGTTTTTT. This translates into CASSIGWGTELFF.

Only one count was recorded for this clone. V and J are TRBV9 and TRBJ2-2; 14 nucleotides line up with TRBD2. This CDR3 region has 17 residues. Looked up from germline, CDR1 is SGDLS and CDR2 is YYNGEE. V shed 5 bases, J shed 3 bases, and the junction held 6 bases outside the gene matches. The CDR3 DNA reads as TGTGCCAGCAGATCGACTAGCGGGGGGGCCCACACCGGGGAGCTGTTTTTT. It is translated as CASRSTSGGAHTGELFF.

CDR3 sequence: CASSPGTGEHF. Written as DNA, the CDR3 is TGTGCCAGCAGTCCGGGGACAGGGGAACATTTT. The genes are TRBV12-3 or TRBV12-4 and TRBJ1-5; 10 bases match TRBD1. Trimming removed 5 bases from V and 16 bases from J; junction bases left unmatched: 5. This CDR3 spans 11 amino acids.

CDR3 residues: CASSPSGAQYF. The CDR3 region has the DNA TGTGCCAGCAGCCCCAGCGGGGCTCAGTACTTC. The rearrangement links TRBV7-2 to TRBJ2-5; 7 nucleotides line up with TRBD2. V was clipped by 5 bases and J by 11 bases; unmatched bases: 5. CDR3 length equals 11 residues. CDR1 and CDR2 from the germline V gene are SGHTA and FQGNSA.

The chain couples TRBV4-1 to TRBJ1-1; 11 bases are shared with TRBD1. This CDR3 comprises 16 residues. The trim removed 2 bases at V and 4 bases at J, leaving 6 bases unmatched. Germline assignment: CDR1 MGHRA and CDR2 YSYEKL. CDR3 sequence (DNA): TGCGCCAGCAGCCAACATCCCGGGACAGGGGGCACTGAAGCTTTCTTT. It translates to CASSQHPGTGGTEAFF.

As to this clone: Compared with germline, one end of the junction differs, possibly owing to a read error. V and J are TRBV18 and TRBJ2-7; tentative D call: TRBD2 (6 bases). The CDR3 is 15 residues long. Germline CDR1 KGHSH, CDR2 LQKENI. CDR3 sequence reads: CASSPGRETLYQQYF. The CDR3 nucleotides are TGTGCCAGCTCACCGGGCCGGGAGACCCTCTACCAGCAGTACTTC. The full variable domain, with the rest looked up from reference TRBV18 and TRBJ2-7, is NAGVMQNPRHLVRRRGQEARLRCSPMKGHSHVYWYRQLPEEGLKFMVYLQKENIIDESGMPKERFSAEFPKEGPSILRIQQVVRGDSAAYFCASSPGRETLYQQYFGPGTRLTVT.

In this sample, this clone turned up once. This CDR3 is CASSLWSYEQYF. The CDR3, as DNA: TGTGCCAGCAGCTTATGGTCCTACGAGCAGTACTTC. The rearrangement joins TRBV5-4 to TRBJ2-7; D gene uncertain. The CDR3 spans 12 residues. V lost 2 bases and J 1 base, leaving 4 bases between the germline ends. The germline CDR1 and CDR2 sequences are SGHNT and YYREEE (reference sequence).

In its sample, this clone was seen a few times. The gene calls are TRBV27 and TRBJ1-2; unclear D gene. CDR3 length: 13 residues. Germline CDR1 is MNHEY and CDR2 is SMNVEV (reference sequence). Between the trimmed V and J ends, which lost 7 bases and 7 bases, there was a span of 16 bases. The CDR3 nucleotides are TGTGCCAGCAAGGGAGCTGGTTGGGCTGGCTACACCTTC. Amino acid sequence: CASKGAGWAGYTF.

The sample holds a few counts of this clone. The V gene is TRBV6-2 or TRBV6-3, the J gene TRBJ1-2; unclear D gene. The CDR3 spans 13 residues. The V and J ends lost 4 bases and 3 bases respectively, with 9 bases between them. Germline-derived CDR1 and CDR2 are MNHEY and SVGEGT. Here the CDR3 reads CASSFEGYYGYTF. The CDR3 bases are TGTGCCAGCAGTTTCGAGGGCTACTATGGCTACACCTTC.

This chain connects TRBV12-3 or TRBV12-4 to TRBJ1-2; tentative D call: TRBD1 (5 bases). CDR3 length: 13 residues. Trimming took off 6 bases at V and 4 bases at J, with 12 bases between the two ends. The CDR3 loop is CASRLNRGYGYTF. CDR3 bases: TGTGCCAGCAGACTCAATAGGGGCTATGGCTACACCTTC.

This clone was counted only a few times. The V and J genes are TRBV4-3 and TRBJ1-4; no definite D call. V was cut by 1 base and J by 7 bases, with 13 bases left in between. Germline CDR1 is LGHNA and CDR2 is YSLEER. The CDR3 is 15 residues long. The CDR3 sequence is CASSQGGQGPEKLFF. DNA for the CDR3: TGCGCCAGCAGCCAAGGAGGGCAAGGCCCTGAAAAACTGTTTTTT.

V and J are TRBV3-1 (or the pseudogene TRBV3-2) and TRBJ2-7; a weak D match, TRBD1 (5 bases). From germline, CDR1 is LGHDT and CDR2 YNNKEL (reference sequence). The germline V and J ends were trimmed by 0 bases and 3 bases, with 15 bases remaining between them. The CDR3 has 16 residues. CDR3 residues: CASSQDRQGGFYEQYF. As DNA, the CDR3 is TGTGCCAGCAGCCAAGATCGGCAGGGTGGATTCTACGAGCAGTACTTC.

J is TRBJ2-7 and V is TRBV30; D may match TRBD1 or TRBD2 (5 bases each). CDR1 GTSNPN and CDR2 SVGIG come from the germline V gene (reference sequence). CDR3 size: 12 residues. The germline V and J ends were trimmed by 6 bases and 2 bases, with 11 bases remaining between them. CDR3 residues: CACFGAAYEQYF. The CDR3 nucleotides read TGTGCCTGCTTCGGGGCAGCCTACGAGCAGTACTTC.